These T cell receptor beta chains were read from a single sample in a study of T-cell reconstitution after alpha-beta-depleted transplantation in children. In TCRdb, the PCR reads were re-called with MiXCR into one record per CDR3 protein. This sample has some 490,000 distinct CDR3 sequences, with about 12% found just once. The source material was PBMCs from the stem cell graft donor, sampled from the stem cell graft. The receptors shown here come from a human donor who donated a stem cell graft to a child with combined immunodeficiency. CDR3s include the opening cysteine and the closing phenylalanine or tryptophan. The D gene is left open where the match is weak. A row's size may be missing; if present it is once, few, many or a size class.

d_call j_call clone_size cdr3_length v_call cdr3_nt cdr3_aa
TRBD2 TRBJ2-1 few 16 TRBV20-1 TGCAGTGCTAGAGATCGGCAGACTAGCGTCTACAATGAGCAGTTCTTC CSARDRQTSVYNEQFF
NA TRBJ2-2 few 17 TRBV4-3 TGCGCCAGCAGCCACCAAGGGAGCGATGAGAACACCGGGGAGCTGTTTTTT CASSHQGSDENTGELFF
TRBD1 TRBJ1-5 NA 14 TRBV12-3/TRBV12-4 TGTGCCAGCAGTTTGTCACAGGGGCTTGGGCCCCAGCATTTT CASSLSQGLGPQHF
NA TRBJ2-4 few 14 TRBV12-3/TRBV12-4 TGTGCCAGCAGACGCGAAGGGCTGGGGAACATTCAGTACTTC CASRREGLGNIQYF
TRBD2 TRBJ2-2 many 15 TRBV2 TGTGCCAGCAGCAGGGGGACTAGCCTGACCGGGGAGCTGTTTTTT CASSRGTSLTGELFF
NA TRBJ1-1 NA 12 TRBV29-1 TGCAGCGTAGCCGAAAACAGTGCCGAAGCTTTCTTT CSVAENSAEAFF
TRBD2 TRBJ2-1 few 16 TRBV5-1 TGCGCCAGCAGCGATTCTAGCGGGGTCTTCCTCACGGAGCAGTTCTTC CASSDSSGVFLTEQFF
TRBD2 TRBJ2-7 few 16 TRBV4-3 TGCGCCAGCAGCCAAGATCGGCTAGCGGGGGTTTACGAGCAGTACTTC CASSQDRLAGVYEQYF
NA TRBJ2-7 NA 14 TRBV27 TGTGCCAGCAGTTTTGAGTTCCCCGGGGACGAGCAGTACTTC CASSFEFPGDEQYF
TRBD2 TRBJ2-1 NA 17 TRBV6-5 TGTGCCAGCAGTTACTCGAGCCGGCTAGCGGGTTACAATGAGCAGTTCTTC CASSYSSRLAGYNEQFF
NA TRBJ2-3 many 15 TRBV27 TGTGCCAGCAGTTTGTCAGGATCCGGCACAGATACGCAGTATTTT CASSLSGSGTDTQYF
TRBD1 TRBJ1-2 many 13 TRBV12-3/TRBV12-4 TGTGCCGGGAAAACGGACAGGGCCTATGGCTACACCTTC CAGKTDRAYGYTF
NA TRBJ1-5 NA 16 TRBV6-2/TRBV6-3 TGTGCCAGCAGTTACTCGAAGAGGGGAGGAACTCAGCCCCAGCATTTT CASSYSKRGGTQPQHF
NA TRBJ1-4 NA 15 TRBV12-3/TRBV12-4 TGTGCCAGCAGTCCGAACCTTGCAACTAATGAAAAACTGTTTTTT CASSPNLATNEKLFF
NA TRBJ2-1 many 15 TRBV12-3/TRBV12-4 TGTGCCAGCAGTTTAAAGGCAGGGTCCTACAATGAGCAGTTCTTC CASSLKAGSYNEQFF
NA TRBJ2-1 many 15 TRBV7-2 TGTGCCAGCAGCTCCTTGGTGTCCGGAGAGGGTGAGCAGTTCTTC CASSSLVSGEGEQFF
NA TRBJ2-7 many 11 TRBV5-6 TGTGCCAGCAGCATGGATCTCGAGCAGTACTTC CASSMDLEQYF
NA TRBJ2-3 few 14 TRBV6-2/TRBV6-3 TGTGCCAGCTCCCCTCTCGAGTCCACAGATACGCAGTATTTT CASSPLESTDTQYF
TRBD1 TRBJ2-7 few 15 TRBV4-1 TGCGCCAGCAGCCAAGGTGGGACAGCCCTAGGGGAGCAGTACTTC CASSQGGTALGEQYF